One and the same sample provided the 29 T cell receptor beta chains below, sequenced in a study of T-cell reconstitution after alpha-beta-depleted transplantation in children. Using unique molecular identifiers, the investigators prepared the TCRbeta library. TCRdb reprocessed the PCR reads via MiXCR and lists one record per CDR3 protein. Here the sample spans about 500,000 distinct CDR3 sequences, about 33% being singletons. The sample in question was PBMCs from the stem cell graft donor, obtained from the stem cell graft. These receptors were collected from a human donor who donated a stem cell graft to a child with aplastic anemia.

In this sample, this clonotype turned up a few times. V is TRBV10-3 and J is TRBJ2-1; weak D call: TRBD1 (5 bases). Germline V gene lookup returns CDR1 ENHRY and CDR2 SYGVKD. This CDR3 is 14 amino acids long. Trimming removed 0 bases from V and 5 bases from J, with 8 bases in between. The chain's CDR3 is CAISESTANNEQFF. The CDR3 coding sequence is TGTGCCATCAGTGAGTCGACAGCGAACAATGAGCAGTTCTTC.

This chain links TRBV10-3 with TRBJ2-7; no clear D. Trimming pared 8 bases from V and 4 bases from J, leaving 9 bases between. Germline CDR1 is ENHRY and CDR2 is SYGVKD. This CDR3 has 11 amino acids. The CDR3 loop reads CAISDGYEQYV. CDR3 nucleotides: TGTGCCATCTCGGACGGATACGAGCAGTACGTC.

A few counts support this clonotype. The chain employs TRBV7-2 and TRBJ2-1, with 13 nucleotides matching TRBD2. This CDR3 spans 17 amino acids. With 2 bases clipped from V and 9 bases from J, the junction kept 10 bases outside the gene matches. Germline V CDR1 and CDR2: SGHTA, FQGNSA. The CDR3 here is CASSLSRGLAGSGEQFF. DNA of the CDR3: TGTGCCAGCAGCTTATCCCGGGGACTAGCGGGGAGCGGTGAGCAGTTCTTC.

The chain carries TRBV7-8 and TRBJ2-3; D unclear. Trimming took off 1 base at V and 4 bases at J, with 9 bases between the two ends. Per the germline V gene, CDR1 is SGHVS and CDR2 is FQNEAQ. This CDR3 has 14 amino acids. CDR3 sequence: CASSLGHSADTQYF. The DNA of the CDR3 is TGTGCCAGCAGCTTAGGGCATTCGGCAGATACGCAGTATTTT.

A few counts support this clonotype. V usage is TRBV18 and J usage is TRBJ1-2; D ambiguous. The CDR3 runs 16 residues. The V gene lost 2 bases and the J gene lost 3 bases, with 16 bases spanning the gap. The V gene's germline CDR1 is KGHSH and CDR2 LQKENI. This chain's CDR3 is CASSPSRTLVDYGYTF. The CDR3 DNA reads TGTGCCAGCTCACCATCGAGAACTCTTGTGGACTATGGCTACACCTTC.

This clonotype was found once. The CDR3 loop is CASSPPGGLYEQYF. For the CDR3, the DNA is TGCGCCAGCAGCCCGCCCGGGGGACTCTACGAGCAGTACTTC. This chain joins TRBV5-1 and TRBJ2-7; the D gene is possibly TRBD2 (6 bases). Germline lookup yields CDR1 SGHRS and CDR2 YFSETQ. The CDR3 covers 14 residues. V lost 4 bases and J 3 bases, leaving 14 bases between the germline ends.

This clonotype has a handful of counts. The CDR3 DNA sequence: TGTGCCATCAAGGGGGGGAGCAATCAGCCCCAGCATTTT. It specifies CAIKGGSNQPQHF. The rearrangement uses TRBV10-3 and TRBJ1-5, with D possibly being TRBD1 (6 bases). CDR1 ENHRY and CDR2 SYGVKD come from the germline V gene. The CDR3 runs 13 residues. Trimming stripped 7 bases from V and 1 base from J, with 8 bases between.

This clonotype was counted a few times. This rearrangement joins TRBV29-1 to TRBJ1-6; a weak D match, TRBD1 (6 bases). CDR3 length equals 14 residues. Germline V gene data show CDR1 as SQVTM and CDR2 as ANQGSEA. Trimming took off 4 bases at V and 7 bases at J, with 14 bases between the two ends. CDR3 in amino acids: CSVGGAEANSPLHF. Here the CDR3 DNA reads TGCAGCGTTGGGGGGGCGGAAGCCAATTCACCCCTCCACTTT.

This chain connects TRBV28 to TRBJ2-7; 7 bases agree with TRBD1. The CDR3 has 16 amino acids. Per the germline V gene, CDR1 is MDHEN and CDR2 is SYDVKM. V lost 7 bases to trimming and J lost 2 bases; unmatched junction nucleotides: 14. The CDR3 loop is CASTISAGTDTYEQYF. For the CDR3, the DNA is TGTGCCAGCACCATATCGGCCGGGACAGATACCTACGAGCAGTACTTC.

This clonotype has only a few counts. This sequence joins TRBV6-5 and TRBJ2-1; TRBD1 aligns across 8 bases. The CDR3 length is 15 residues. With 4 bases clipped from V and 5 bases from J, the junction kept 7 bases outside the gene matches. Germline-derived CDR1 and CDR2 are MNHEY and SVGAGI. This chain's CDR3 is CASSLPGQVHNEQFF. DNA of the CDR3: TGTGCCAGCAGTTTACCGGGACAGGTCCACAATGAGCAGTTCTTC.

The V call is TRBV7-2, the J call TRBJ1-2; possible D gene TRBD1, 5 bases. Germline values: CDR1 SGHTA, CDR2 FQGNSA. The CDR3 is made up of 12 amino acids. Trimming stripped 2 bases from V and 8 bases from J, with 9 bases between. The CDR3 bases are TGTGCCAGCAGCTTACCGGGACGGGGCTACACCTTC. It encodes CASSLPGRGYTF.

This clonotype showed up just a few times. The J gene is TRBJ1-1, the V gene TRBV12-3 or TRBV12-4; D uncertain. This CDR3 contains 13 residues. Trimming took off 6 bases at V and 3 bases at J, with 11 bases between the two ends. CDR3 DNA: TGTGCCAGCAGCTCCACAGTACACACTGAAGCTTTCTTT. Translated: CASSSTVHTEAFF.

The table lists this clonotype with a few counts. This rearrangement joins TRBV4-3 to TRBJ2-7; possibly TRBD1 for D (5 bases). This CDR3 is 15 amino acids long. V lost 0 bases and J lost 5, with 14 bases in between. Germline-derived CDR1 and CDR2 are LGHNA and YSLEER. CDR3 sequence (DNA): TGCGCCAGCAGCCAAGATAACTGGGGCCAGAACGAGCAGTACTTC. As protein: CASSQDNWGQNEQYF.

The J gene is TRBJ2-1, the V gene TRBV7-6; D is undetermined. Germline loops: CDR1 SGHVS, CDR2 FNYEAQ. The CDR3 extends over 13 amino acids. V shed 2 bases and J shed 6 bases, with 8 bases lying between them. CDR3 in DNA: TGTGCCAGCAGCTTAACGGCTACCAATGAGCAGTTCTTC. It yields the protein CASSLTATNEQFF.

This clonotype was counted only a few times. V usage is TRBV20-1 and J usage is TRBJ2-7; D not resolved. The CDR3 contains 12 residues. Germline loops: CDR1 DFQATT, CDR2 SNEGSKA (reference sequence). Trimming shortened V by 3 bases and J by 1 base, and 7 bases separated the two germline ends. For the CDR3, the DNA is TGCAGTGCTAGCCCGACTTCCTACGAGCAGTACTTC. Translated: CSASPTSYEQYF.

This clonotype was seen more than once but under ten times. The chain recombines TRBV6-5 with TRBJ1-1, with D maybe TRBD1 (5 bases). CDR1 and CDR2 from the germline V gene are MNHEY and SVGAGI. Trimming cost V 2 bases and J 8 bases, with 9 bases left between them. The CDR3 runs 12 residues. The CDR3 here is CASSYRGKEAFF. The CDR3 nucleotides are TGTGCCAGCAGTTACAGGGGAAAGGAAGCTTTCTTT.

This chain links TRBV19 with TRBJ2-7; TRBD2 aligns across 8 bases. The junction had 8 bases not matched to a gene; V was cut back by 6 bases and J by 4 bases. This CDR3 comprises 14 residues. Germline V gene lookup returns CDR1 LNHDA and CDR2 SQIVND (reference sequence). Here the CDR3 DNA reads TGTGCCAGTAGCCCGGGACTAGGGTCTTACGAGCAGTACTTC. Its protein product is CASSPGLGSYEQYF.

The gene calls are TRBV20-1 and TRBJ1-4, with TRBD1 matching over 11 bases. The V gene's germline CDR1 is DFQATT and CDR2 SNEGSKA (reference sequence). This CDR3 has 13 residues. The CDR3 DNA follows: TGCTTTTCGGGACAGGGGGTTTCGGAAAAACTGTTTTTT. It specifies CFSGQGVSEKLFF.

V usage is TRBV5-1 and J usage is TRBJ2-2; the D is unclear. This CDR3 has 13 amino acids. Germline CDR1 is SGHRS and CDR2 is YFSETQ. V lost 1 base and J lost 6, with 7 bases in between. The CDR3 loop reads CASSLILAGELFF. CDR3 nucleotide sequence: TGCGCCAGCAGCTTGATTCTAGCCGGGGAGCTGTTTTTT.

The chain uses TRBV12-3 or TRBV12-4 and TRBJ1-4; 9 bases are shared with TRBD1. The trim removed 6 bases at V and 8 bases at J, leaving 7 bases unmatched. This CDR3 region has 14 residues. Written as DNA, the CDR3 is TGTGCCAGCAGCTCCGGGACAGGGAGAGAAAAACTGTTTTTT. This translates into CASSSGTGREKLFF.

The chain is built from TRBV29-1 and TRBJ2-1; 8 nucleotides agree with TRBD1. Germline CDR1 and CDR2: SQVTM and ANQGSEA. Losses at the gene ends were 3 bases for V and 4 bases for J; bases not matched to a gene: 17. There are 18 residues in the CDR3. DNA of the CDR3: TGCAGCGTTGACGCCCTCCCGGACACAGGGGGGCTTTACAATGAGCAGTTCTTC. Protein: CSVDALPDTGGLYNEQFF.

This chain links TRBV20-1 with TRBJ2-1; 7 bases fit TRBD2. The ends lost 7 bases at V and 9 bases at J; junction bases unmatched: 18. Germline V gene lookup returns CDR1 DFQATT and CDR2 SNEGSKA (reference sequence). The CDR3 is 15 amino acids. The CDR3 sequence: CSGGGVLPWRGEQFF. The CDR3 DNA is TGCAGTGGGGGGGGGGTGCTCCCGTGGAGGGGTGAGCAGTTCTTC.

The CDR3 nucleotides are TGTGCCAGCAGGGGACAGGAGATCACCGGGGAGCTGTTTTTT. It specifies CASRGQEITGELFF. J is TRBJ2-2 and V is TRBV6-1, with 8 bases fitting TRBD1. The CDR3 is made up of 14 amino acids. CDR1 and CDR2 (germline): MNHNS, SASEGT. J lost 4 bases, V lost 6 bases, and 4 bases had no gene match.

This clonotype was seen just once. The chain uses TRBV12-3 or TRBV12-4 and TRBJ2-4; D gene unclear. Trimming took 1 base from V and 0 from J, leaving 7 bases between them. The CDR3 runs to 15 residues. CDR3 in amino acids: CASSLGHRAKNIQYF. Written as DNA, the CDR3 is TGTGCCAGCAGTTTAGGACACCGAGCCAAAAACATTCAGTACTTC.

The chain recombines TRBV29-1 with TRBJ1-2, with D unclear. The CDR3 totals 11 residues. Germline lookup yields CDR1 SQVTM and CDR2 ANQGSEA. V was trimmed by 3 bases and J by 3 bases, leaving 5 bases between them. The chain's CDR3 is CSVEEDYGYTF. The CDR3 nucleotides are TGCAGCGTTGAGGAAGACTATGGCTACACCTTC.

CDR3 in DNA: TGTGCCTGGAGTGCGGGAGGGCAGCGCAATCAGCCCCAGCATTTT. This translates into CAWSAGGQRNQPQHF. This chain links TRBV30 with TRBJ1-5; D not resolved. Germline V lookup: CDR1 GTSNPN, CDR2 SVGIG (reference sequence). CDR3 length: 15 amino acids. The V gene lost 1 base and the J gene lost 2 bases, with 12 bases spanning the gap.

V usage is TRBV4-3 and J usage is TRBJ2-2, with 7 positions matching TRBD1. Germline V lookup: CDR1 LGHNA, CDR2 YSLEER. With V trimmed by 1 base and J by 0 bases, 2 bases remained unmatched. The CDR3 sequence is 16 residues long. CDR3 amino acids: CASSQAQGPNTGELFF. The CDR3 nucleotides read TGCGCCAGCAGCCAAGCACAGGGGCCGAACACCGGGGAGCTGTTTTTT.

V and J are TRBV11-2 and TRBJ2-1, with 7 bases identical to TRBD2. The junction had 10 bases not matched to a gene; V was cut back by 7 bases and J by 1 base. CDR1 is SGHAT, CDR2 FQNNGV, per germline. This CDR3 has 16 residues. CDR3 amino acids: CASTHRVAGSYNEQFF. The CDR3 region has the DNA TGTGCCAGCACCCATCGCGTAGCGGGTTCCTACAATGAGCAGTTCTTC.

The V call is TRBV12-3 or TRBV12-4, the J call TRBJ2-5, with 12 bases fitting TRBD2. This CDR3 has 18 residues. J was trimmed by 0 bases and V by 3 bases; bases with no gene match: 8. CDR3 DNA sequence: TGTGCCAGCAGTTTTAGCCTAGCGGGAGGGAAGTACCAAGAGACCCAGTACTTC. Residues: CASSFSLAGGKYQETQYF.